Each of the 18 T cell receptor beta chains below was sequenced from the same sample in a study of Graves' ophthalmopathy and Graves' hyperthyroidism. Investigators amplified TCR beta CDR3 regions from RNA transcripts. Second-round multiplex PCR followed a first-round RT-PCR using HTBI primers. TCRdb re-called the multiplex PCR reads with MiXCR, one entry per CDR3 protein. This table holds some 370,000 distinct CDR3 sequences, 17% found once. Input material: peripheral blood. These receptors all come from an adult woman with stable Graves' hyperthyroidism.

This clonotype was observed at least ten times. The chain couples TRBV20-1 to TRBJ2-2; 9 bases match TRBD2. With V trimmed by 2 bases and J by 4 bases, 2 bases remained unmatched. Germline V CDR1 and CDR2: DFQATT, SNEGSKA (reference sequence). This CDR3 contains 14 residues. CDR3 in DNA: TGCAGTGCTAGAAGCGGGAGGACCACCGGGGAGCTGTTTTTT. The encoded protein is CSARSGRTTGELFF.

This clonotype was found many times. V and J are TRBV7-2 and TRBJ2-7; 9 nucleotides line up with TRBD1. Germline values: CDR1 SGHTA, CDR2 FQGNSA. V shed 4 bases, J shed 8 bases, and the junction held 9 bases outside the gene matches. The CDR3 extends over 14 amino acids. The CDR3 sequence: CASSSRQGGEKQYF. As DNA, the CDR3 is TGTGCCAGCAGCTCCCGACAGGGGGGGGAAAAGCAGTACTTC.

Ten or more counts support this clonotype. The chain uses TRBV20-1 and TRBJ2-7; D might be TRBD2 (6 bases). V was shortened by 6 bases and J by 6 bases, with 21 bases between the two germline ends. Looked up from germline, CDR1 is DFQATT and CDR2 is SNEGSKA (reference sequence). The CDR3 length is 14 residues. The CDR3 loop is CSALGGVGVSEQYF. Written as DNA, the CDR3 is TGCAGTGCCCTGGGGGGAGTCGGAGTGAGCGAGCAGTACTTC.

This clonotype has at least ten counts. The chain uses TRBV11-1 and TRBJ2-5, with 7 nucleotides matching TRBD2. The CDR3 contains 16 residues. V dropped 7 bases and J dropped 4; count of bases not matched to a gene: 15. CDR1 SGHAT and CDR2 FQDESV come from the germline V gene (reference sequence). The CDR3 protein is CASTKARGSGGETQYF. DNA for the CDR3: TGTGCCAGCACCAAGGCACGCGGGAGCGGAGGAGAGACCCAGTACTTC.

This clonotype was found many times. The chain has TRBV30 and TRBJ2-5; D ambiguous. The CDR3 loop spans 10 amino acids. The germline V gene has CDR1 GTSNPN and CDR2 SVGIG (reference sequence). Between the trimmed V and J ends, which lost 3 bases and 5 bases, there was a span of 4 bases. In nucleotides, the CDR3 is TGTGCCTGGAGGGAGGAGACCCAGTACTTC. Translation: CAWREETQYF.

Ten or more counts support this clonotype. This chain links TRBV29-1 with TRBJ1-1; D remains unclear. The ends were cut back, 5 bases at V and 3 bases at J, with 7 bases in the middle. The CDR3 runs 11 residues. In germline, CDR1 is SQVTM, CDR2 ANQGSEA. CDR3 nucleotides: TGCAGCGTTTTTGAGGACACTGAAGCTTTCTTT. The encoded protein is CSVFEDTEAFF. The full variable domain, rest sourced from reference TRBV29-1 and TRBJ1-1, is SAVISQKPSRDICQRGTSLTIQCQVDSQVTMMFWYRQQPGQSLTLIATANQGSEATYESGFVIDKFPISRPNLTFSTLTVSNMSPEDSSIYLCSVFEDTEAFFGQGTRLTVV.

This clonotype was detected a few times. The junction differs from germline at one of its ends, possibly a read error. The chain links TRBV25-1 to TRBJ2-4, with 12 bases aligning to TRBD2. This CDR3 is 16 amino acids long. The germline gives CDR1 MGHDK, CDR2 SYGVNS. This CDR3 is CASSEGASGRAGIKYF. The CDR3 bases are TGTGCCAGCAGTGAAGGGGCTAGCGGGAGGGCCGGCATTAAGTACTTC.

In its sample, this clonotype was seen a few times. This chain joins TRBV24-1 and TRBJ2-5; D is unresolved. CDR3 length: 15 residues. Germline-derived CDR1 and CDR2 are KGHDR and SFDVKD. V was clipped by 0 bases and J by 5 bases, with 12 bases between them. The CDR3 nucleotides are TGTGCCACCAGTGATTTGTCGGACGTAGGGGAGACCCAGTACTTC. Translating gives CATSDLSDVGETQYF.

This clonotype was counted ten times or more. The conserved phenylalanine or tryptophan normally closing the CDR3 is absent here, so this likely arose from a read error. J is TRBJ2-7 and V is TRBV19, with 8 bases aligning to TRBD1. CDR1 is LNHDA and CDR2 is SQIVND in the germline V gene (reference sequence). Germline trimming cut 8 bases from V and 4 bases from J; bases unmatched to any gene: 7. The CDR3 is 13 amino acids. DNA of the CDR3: TGTGCCAGTGGAGGACAGGGAAGATACGAGCAGTACCTC. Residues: CASGGQGRYEQYL.

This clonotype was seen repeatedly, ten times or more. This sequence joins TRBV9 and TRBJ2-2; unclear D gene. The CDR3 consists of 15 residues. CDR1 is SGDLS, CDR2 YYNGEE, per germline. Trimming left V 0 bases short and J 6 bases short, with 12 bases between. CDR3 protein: CASSVGNADPGELFF. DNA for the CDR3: TGTGCCAGCAGCGTAGGAAATGCAGATCCCGGGGAGCTGTTTTTT.

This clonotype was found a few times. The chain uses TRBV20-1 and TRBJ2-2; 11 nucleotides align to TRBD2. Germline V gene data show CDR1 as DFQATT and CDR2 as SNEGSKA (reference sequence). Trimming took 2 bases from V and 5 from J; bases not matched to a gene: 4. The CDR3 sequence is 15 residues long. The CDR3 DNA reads TGCAGTGCTAGACGAGGACTAGCGGGTACCGGGGAGCTGTTTTTT. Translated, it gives CSARRGLAGTGELFF.

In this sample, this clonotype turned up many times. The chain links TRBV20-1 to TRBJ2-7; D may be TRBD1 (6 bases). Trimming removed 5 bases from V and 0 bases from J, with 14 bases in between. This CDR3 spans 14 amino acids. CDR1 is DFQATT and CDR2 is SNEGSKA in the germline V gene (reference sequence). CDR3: CSAWTETSSYEQYF. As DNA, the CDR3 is TGCAGTGCTTGGACAGAAACAAGCTCCTACGAGCAGTACTTC.

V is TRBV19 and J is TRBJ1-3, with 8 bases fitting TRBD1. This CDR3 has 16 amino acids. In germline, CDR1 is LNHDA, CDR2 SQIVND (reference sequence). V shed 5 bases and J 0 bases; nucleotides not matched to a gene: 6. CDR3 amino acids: CASSSGTGFSGNTIYF. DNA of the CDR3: TGTGCCAGTAGTTCCGGGACAGGATTCTCTGGAAACACCATATATTTT.

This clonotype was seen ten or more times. The CDR3 reads CASSLGGTGVYYGYTF. The CDR3 DNA reads as TGTGCCAGCAGCTTAGGAGGGACAGGGGTGTACTATGGCTACACCTTC. The rearrangement joins TRBV7-2 to TRBJ1-2; 10 bases are a match to TRBD1. Trimming cost V 1 base and J 3 bases; bases outside gene matches: 5. Germline V gene lookup returns CDR1 SGHTA and CDR2 FQGNSA. The CDR3 is 16 amino acids.

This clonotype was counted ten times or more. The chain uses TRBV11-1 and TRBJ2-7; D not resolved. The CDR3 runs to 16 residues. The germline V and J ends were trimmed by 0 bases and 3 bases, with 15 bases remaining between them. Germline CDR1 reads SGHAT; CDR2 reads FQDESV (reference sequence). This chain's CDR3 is CASSLAQDPWDYEQYF. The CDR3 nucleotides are TGTGCCAGCAGCTTAGCCCAGGATCCATGGGACTACGAGCAGTACTTC.

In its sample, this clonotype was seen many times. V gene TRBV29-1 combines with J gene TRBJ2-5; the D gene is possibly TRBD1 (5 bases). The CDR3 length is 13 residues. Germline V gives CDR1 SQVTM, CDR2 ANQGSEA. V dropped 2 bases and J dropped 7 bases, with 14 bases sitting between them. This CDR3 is CSVELGSGWTQYF. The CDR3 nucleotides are TGCAGCGTTGAACTCGGGTCAGGGTGGACCCAGTACTTC.

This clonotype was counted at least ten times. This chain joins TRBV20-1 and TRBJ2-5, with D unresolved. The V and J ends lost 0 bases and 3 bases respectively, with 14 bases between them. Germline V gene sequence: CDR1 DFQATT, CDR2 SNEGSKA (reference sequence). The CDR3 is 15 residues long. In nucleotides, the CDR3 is TGCAGTGCTAGAGATCTAGGTCCGGCCGAAGAGACCCAGTACTTC. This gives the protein CSARDLGPAEETQYF.

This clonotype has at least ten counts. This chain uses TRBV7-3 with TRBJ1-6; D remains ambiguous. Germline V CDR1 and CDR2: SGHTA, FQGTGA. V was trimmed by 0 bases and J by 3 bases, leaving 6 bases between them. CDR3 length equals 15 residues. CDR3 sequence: CASSLTASYNSPLHF. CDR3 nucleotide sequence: TGTGCCAGCAGCTTAACAGCCAGCTATAATTCACCCCTCCACTTT.